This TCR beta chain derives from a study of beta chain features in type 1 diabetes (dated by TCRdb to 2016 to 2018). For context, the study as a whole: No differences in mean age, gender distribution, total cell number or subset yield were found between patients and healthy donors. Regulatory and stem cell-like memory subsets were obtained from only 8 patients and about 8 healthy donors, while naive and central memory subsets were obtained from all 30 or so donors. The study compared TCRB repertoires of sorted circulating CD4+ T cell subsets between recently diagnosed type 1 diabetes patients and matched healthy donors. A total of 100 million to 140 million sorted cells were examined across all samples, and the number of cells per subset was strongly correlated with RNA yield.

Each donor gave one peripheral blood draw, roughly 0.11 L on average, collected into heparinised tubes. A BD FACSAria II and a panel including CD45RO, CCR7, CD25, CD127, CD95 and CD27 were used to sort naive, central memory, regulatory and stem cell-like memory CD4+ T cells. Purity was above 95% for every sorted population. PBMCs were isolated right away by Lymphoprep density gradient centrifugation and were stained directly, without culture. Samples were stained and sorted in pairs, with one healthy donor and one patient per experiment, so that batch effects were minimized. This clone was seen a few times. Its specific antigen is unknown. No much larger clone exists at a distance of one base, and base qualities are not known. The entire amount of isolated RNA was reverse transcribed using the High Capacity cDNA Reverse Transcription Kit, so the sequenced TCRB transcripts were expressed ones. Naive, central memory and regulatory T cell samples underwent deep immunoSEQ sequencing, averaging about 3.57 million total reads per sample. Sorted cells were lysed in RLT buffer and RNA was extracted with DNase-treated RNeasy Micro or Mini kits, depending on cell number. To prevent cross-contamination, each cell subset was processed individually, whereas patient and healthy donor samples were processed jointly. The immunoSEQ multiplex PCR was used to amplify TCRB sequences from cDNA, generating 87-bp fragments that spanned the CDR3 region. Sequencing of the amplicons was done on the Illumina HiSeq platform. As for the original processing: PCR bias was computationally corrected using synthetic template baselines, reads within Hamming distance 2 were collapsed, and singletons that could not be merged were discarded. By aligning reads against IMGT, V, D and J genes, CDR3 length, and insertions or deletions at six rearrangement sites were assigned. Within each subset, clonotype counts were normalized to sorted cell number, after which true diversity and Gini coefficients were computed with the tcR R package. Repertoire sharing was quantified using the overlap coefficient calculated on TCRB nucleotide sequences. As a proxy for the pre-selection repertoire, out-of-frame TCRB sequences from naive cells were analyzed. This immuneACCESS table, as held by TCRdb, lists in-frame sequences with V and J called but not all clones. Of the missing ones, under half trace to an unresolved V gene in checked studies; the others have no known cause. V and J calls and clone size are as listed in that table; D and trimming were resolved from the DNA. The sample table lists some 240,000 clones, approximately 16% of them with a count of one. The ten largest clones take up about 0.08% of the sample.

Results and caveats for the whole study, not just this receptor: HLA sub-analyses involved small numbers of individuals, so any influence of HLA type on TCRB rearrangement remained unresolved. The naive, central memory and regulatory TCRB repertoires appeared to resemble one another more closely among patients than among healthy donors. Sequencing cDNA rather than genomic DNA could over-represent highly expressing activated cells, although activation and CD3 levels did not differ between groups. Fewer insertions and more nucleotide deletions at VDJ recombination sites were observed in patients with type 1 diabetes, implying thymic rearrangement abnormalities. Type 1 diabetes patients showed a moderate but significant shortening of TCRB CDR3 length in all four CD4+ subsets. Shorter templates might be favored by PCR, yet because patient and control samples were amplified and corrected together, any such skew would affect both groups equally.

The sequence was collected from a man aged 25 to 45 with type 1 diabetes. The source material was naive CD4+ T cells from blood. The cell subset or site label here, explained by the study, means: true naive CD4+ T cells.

The CDR3 protein is CAWKSGGAQDTEAFF. The nucleotides read TGTGCCTGGAAGTCTGGGGGCGCTCAGGACACTGAAGCTTTCTTT. The rearrangement combines TRBV30 with TRBJ1-1; TRBD1 is perhaps the D gene, given 6 matching bases. Cut back by 4 bases and 3 bases, the V and J ends lie 18 bases apart. The CDR3 spans 15 residues, from the cysteine through the phenylalanine. Only the CDR3 portion is preserved as DNA: 45 bases, with reading frame beginning at the first base. For CDR1 and CDR2, the germline V gene (reference sequence) lists GTSNPN and SVGIG.